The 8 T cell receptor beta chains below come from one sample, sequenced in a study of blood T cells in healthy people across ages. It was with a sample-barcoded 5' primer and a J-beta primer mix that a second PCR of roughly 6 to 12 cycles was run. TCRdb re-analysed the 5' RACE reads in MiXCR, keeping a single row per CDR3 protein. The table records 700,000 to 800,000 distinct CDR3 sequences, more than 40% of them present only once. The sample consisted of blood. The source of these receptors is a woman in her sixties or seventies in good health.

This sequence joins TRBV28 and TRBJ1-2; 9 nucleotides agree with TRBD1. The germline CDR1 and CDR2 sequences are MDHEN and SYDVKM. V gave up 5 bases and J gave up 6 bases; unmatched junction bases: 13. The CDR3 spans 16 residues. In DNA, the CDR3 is TGTGCCAGCAGTGCCAGCCTGGGACAGGGAAACAATGGCTACACCTTC. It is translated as CASSASLGQGNNGYTF.

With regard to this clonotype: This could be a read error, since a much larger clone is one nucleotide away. The CDR3, as DNA: TGCGCCAGCAGCTCGGCGGAGGGTAGTGAGCAGTTCTTC. Protein product: CASSSAEGSEQFF. V usage is TRBV5-1 and J usage is TRBJ2-1; the D gene is possibly TRBD2 (6 bases). Germline-derived CDR1 and CDR2 are SGHRS and YFSETQ. The CDR3 totals 13 residues. Trimming left V 3 bases short and J 9 bases short, with 13 bases between.

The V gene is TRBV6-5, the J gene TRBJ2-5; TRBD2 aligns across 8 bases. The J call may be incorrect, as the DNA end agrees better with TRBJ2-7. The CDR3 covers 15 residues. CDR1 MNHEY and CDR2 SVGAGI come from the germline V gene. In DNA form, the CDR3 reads TGTGCCAGCAGTTACGCGGGAGGTTCGACCTACGAGCAGTACTTC. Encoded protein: CASSYAGGSTYEQYF.

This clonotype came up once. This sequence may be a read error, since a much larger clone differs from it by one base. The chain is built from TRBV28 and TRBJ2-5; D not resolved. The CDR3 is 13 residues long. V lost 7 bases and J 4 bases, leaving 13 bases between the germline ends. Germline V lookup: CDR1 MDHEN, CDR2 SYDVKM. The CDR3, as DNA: TGTGCCAGCAATTCCCCCTTCCCAGAGACCCAGTACTTC. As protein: CASNSPFPETQYF. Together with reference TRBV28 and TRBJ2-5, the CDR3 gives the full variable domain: DVKVTQSSRYLVKRTGEKVFLECVQDMDHENMFWYRQDPGLGLRLIYFSYDVKMKEKGDIPEGYSVSREKKERFSLILESASTNQTSMYLCASNSPFPETQYFGPGTRLLVL.

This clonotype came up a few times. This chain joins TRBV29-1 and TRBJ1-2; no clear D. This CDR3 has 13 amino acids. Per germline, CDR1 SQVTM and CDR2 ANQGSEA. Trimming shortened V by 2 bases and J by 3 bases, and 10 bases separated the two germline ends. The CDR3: CSVELGPDYGYTF. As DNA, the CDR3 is TGCAGCGTTGAATTGGGCCCGGACTATGGCTACACCTTC.

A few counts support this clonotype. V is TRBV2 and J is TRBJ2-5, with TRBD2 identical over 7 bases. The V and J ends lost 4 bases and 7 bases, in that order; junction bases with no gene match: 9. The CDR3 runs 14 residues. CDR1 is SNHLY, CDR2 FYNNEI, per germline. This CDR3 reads CASSGAAGRGTQYF. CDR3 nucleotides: TGTGCCAGCAGTGGTGCAGCGGGGCGAGGGACCCAGTACTTC.

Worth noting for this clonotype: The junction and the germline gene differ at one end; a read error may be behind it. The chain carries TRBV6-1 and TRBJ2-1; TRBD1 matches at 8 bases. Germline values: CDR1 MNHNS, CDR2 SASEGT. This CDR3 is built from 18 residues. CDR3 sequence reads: CASSEQGARSRNYNEQFF. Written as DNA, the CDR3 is TGTGCCAGCAGTGAACAGGGGGCGAGGTCTAGGAACTACAATGAGCAGTTTTTC.

DNA of the CDR3: TGTGCCAGCAGTAAACAGGGGGTGTATGAGCAGTTCTTC. Its translation: CASSKQGVYEQFF. V gene TRBV6-2 or TRBV6-3 combines with J gene TRBJ2-1, with 8 nucleotides matching TRBD1. V shed 5 bases, J shed 8 bases, and the junction held 5 bases outside the gene matches. The CDR3 extends over 13 amino acids. Per the germline V gene, CDR1 is MNHEY and CDR2 is SVGEGT.